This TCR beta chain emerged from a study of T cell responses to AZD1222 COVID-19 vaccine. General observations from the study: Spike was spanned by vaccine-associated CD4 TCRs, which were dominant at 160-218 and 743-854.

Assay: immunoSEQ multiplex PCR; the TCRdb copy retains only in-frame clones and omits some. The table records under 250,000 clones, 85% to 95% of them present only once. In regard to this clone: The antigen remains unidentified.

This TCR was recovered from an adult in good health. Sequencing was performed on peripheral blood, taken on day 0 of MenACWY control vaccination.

DNA for the CDR3: TGTGCCAGCAGCCAACCCTCGGGAGGGGACAGCTACGAGCAGTACTTC. This gives the protein CASSQPSGGDSYEQYF. The chain recombines TRBV21-1 with TRBJ2-7; TRBD2 reflects the table's D call only, with no check against the DNA. TRBV21-1 corresponds to a pseudogene. The CDR3 loop spans 16 amino acids.